This T cell receptor (beta chain) was captured by sequencing in a study of early T cells in non-severe SARS-CoV-2 infection. In TCRdb, the 5' RACE reads were re-called with MiXCR into one record per CDR3 protein. The table has some 50,000 distinct CDR3 sequences, 9.1% seen once. This clonotype was seen ten or more times. The sample consisted of whole blood. The source of this sequence is an adult who was a healthcare worker with PCR-confirmed SARS-CoV-2 infection or an uninfected control (not recorded which).

The CDR3 nucleotides are TGTGCCAGCAGCCCCCCAGCGGGAGCTATTAATGAGCAGTTCTTC. Translating it yields CASSPPAGAINEQFF. The chain recombines TRBV6-5 with TRBJ2-1; 8 positions match TRBD2. Germline CDR1 and CDR2: MNHEY and SVGAGI. This CDR3 is built from 15 residues. With 6 bases clipped from V and 7 bases from J, the junction kept 11 bases outside the gene matches.